These T cell receptor beta chains were read from a single sample in a study of blood T cell repertoires in COVID-19. The method was immunoSEQ multiplex PCR; TCRdb's version includes in-frame clones alone and lacks a portion of them. The sample includes tens of thousands of clones, under 85% of them seen just once. Material for sequencing was peripheral blood. These receptors originate from a human donor in a cohort sampled during active COVID-19. The CDR3 runs from the conserved cysteine through the conserved F or W. A D gene is named only where the DNA matches it firmly. Clone size is stated in some rows and not others, as once, few, many or a class when expanded.

j_gene | v_gene | abundance | d_gene | CDR3nt | CDR3aa
TRBJ2-3 | TRBV27 | . | . | TGTGCCAGCAGTTTAACAGCAGGCAGCACAGATACGCAGTATTTT | CASSLTAGSTDTQYF
TRBJ2-3 | TRBV3-1/TRBV3-2 | . | TRBD1 | TGTGCCAGCAGCCAAGTGGTCCCCGGGACAGCGAGCACAGATACGCAGTATTTT | CASSQVVPGTASTDTQYF
TRBJ2-2 | TRBV9 | . | TRBD2 | TGTGCCAGCAGCGTACTAGCGGGAGGCGGGGAGCTGTTTTTT | CASSVLAGGGELFF
TRBJ2-6 | TRBV29-1 | . | . | TGCGCTTCGACAGTGGGTCCCTCTGGGGCCAACGTCCTGACTTTC | CASTVGPSGANVLTF
TRBJ1-2 | TRBV19 | . | TRBD1 | TGTGCCAGTAGCCGTGGACAGGGACAGAGCTATGGCTACACCTTC | CASSRGQGQSYGYTF
TRBJ2-1 | TRBV9 | . | TRBD2 | TGTGCCAGCAGCGTAGACTCGGCTAGCGGGCTCGTGGAGCAGTTCTTC | CASSVDSASGLVEQFF
TRBJ1-2 | TRBV7-6 | . | TRBD1 | TGTGCCAGCAGCTTAGGATCGGGACAGGGAGTCTATGGCTACACCTTC | CASSLGSGQGVYGYTF
TRBJ2-7 | TRBV7-2 | . | . | TGTGCCAGCAGCTTAGAGTCCGGGGGAGCATACGAGCAGTACTTC | CASSLESGGAYEQYF
TRBJ2-1 | TRBV3-1/TRBV3-2 | . | TRBD2 | TGTGCCAGCAGCCCGGGACTAGCGGGATATGAGCAGTTCTTC | CASSPGLAGYEQFF
TRBJ2-7 | TRBV7-2 | . | . | TGTGCCAGCAGCTTAGCGGTCAGAACCTACGAGCAGTACTTC | CASSLAVRTYEQYF
TRBJ2-3 | TRBV6-5 | . | TRBD2 | TGTGCCAGCACCTGGGAACGGGGGGGCACAGATACGCAGTATTTT | CASTWERGGTDTQYF
TRBJ2-6 | TRBV19 | . | . | TGTGCCAGTAGTATGGACAGATCCGGGGCCAACGTCCTGACTTTC | CASSMDRSGANVLTF
TRBJ1-1 | TRBV6-2/TRBV6-3 | . | . | TGTGCCAGCAGTTACTCGACAGGCCGGGTGAACACTGAAGCTTTCTTT | CASSYSTGRVNTEAFF
TRBJ1-1 | TRBV4-1 | few | . | TGCGCCAGCAGCCAGACCCGAGGACAAGGCGGACAAGCTTTCTTT | CASSQTRGQGGQAFF
TRBJ2-1 | TRBV5-1 | . | . | TGCGCCAGCAGCTTGGCCGGTGAGCAGTTCTTC | CASSLAGEQFF
TRBJ1-4 | TRBV28 | . | . | TGTGCCAGCAGTCTAATGAGGGAAAAACTGTTTTTT | CASSLMREKLFF
TRBJ2-2 | TRBV9 | . | TRBD2 | TGTGCCAGCAGCCGCATCTCAGCGGGAGAGAACACCGGGGAGCTGTTTTTT | CASSRISAGENTGELFF
TRBJ2-4 | TRBV5-1 | . | . | TGCGCCAGCAGCTTGGTGGAGTCCGAAAACATTCAGTACTTC | CASSLVESENIQYF
TRBJ1-2 | TRBV3-1/TRBV3-2 | . | . | TGTGCCAGCAGCCAAGAGGCGAGTGGAGGATACTATGGCTACACCTTC | CASSQEASGGYYGYTF
TRBJ2-7 | TRBV2 | many | . | TGTGCCAGCAGTGAAGGTTCGTTGTTATTCTACGAGCAGTACTTC | CASSEGSLLFYEQYF
TRBJ1-4 | TRBV25-1 | . | . | TGTGCCAGCAGTGCGGACATGGGGAAGGAAAAACTGTTTTTT | CASSADMGKEKLFF
TRBJ2-5 | TRBV30 | . | . | TGTGCCGCTCGCAGGGCGGAGACCCAGTACTTC | CAARRAETQYF
TRBJ1-3 | TRBV6-5 | . | TRBD1 | TGTGCCAGCAGCCCCGGGACAGGGGCGGGAAACACCATATATTTT | CASSPGTGAGNTIYF
TRBJ2-3 | TRBV9 | . | TRBD1 | TGTGCCAGCAGCGTAGCTCCAGGGACAGGGTCGTCAGATACGCAGTATTTT | CASSVAPGTGSSDTQYF
TRBJ2-5 | TRBV7-8 | . | TRBD2 | TGTGCCACCGGACTAGCGGAAGAGACCCAGTACTTC | CATGLAEETQYF
TRBJ1-5 | TRBV2 | . | TRBD1 | TGTGCCAGCGCCATCGTAAGGGGGCAAGAGACCCAGCATTTT | CASAIVRGQETQHF
TRBJ2-5 | TRBV5-1 | . | TRBD1 | TGCGCCAGCGTCCCGGGCACTCCCAGGGGGGAGACCCAGTACTTC | CASVPGTPRGETQYF
TRBJ2-1 | TRBV6-2/TRBV6-3 | . | TRBD2 | TGTGCCAGCAGTTACTCCAAGGAGCGGGGGGCCTACAATGAGCAGTTCTTC | CASSYSKERGAYNEQFF
TRBJ2-7 | TRBV7-2 | . | TRBD1 | TGTGCCAGCAGCTTCGGACAGGGCAGCGAGCAGTACTTC | CASSFGQGSEQYF